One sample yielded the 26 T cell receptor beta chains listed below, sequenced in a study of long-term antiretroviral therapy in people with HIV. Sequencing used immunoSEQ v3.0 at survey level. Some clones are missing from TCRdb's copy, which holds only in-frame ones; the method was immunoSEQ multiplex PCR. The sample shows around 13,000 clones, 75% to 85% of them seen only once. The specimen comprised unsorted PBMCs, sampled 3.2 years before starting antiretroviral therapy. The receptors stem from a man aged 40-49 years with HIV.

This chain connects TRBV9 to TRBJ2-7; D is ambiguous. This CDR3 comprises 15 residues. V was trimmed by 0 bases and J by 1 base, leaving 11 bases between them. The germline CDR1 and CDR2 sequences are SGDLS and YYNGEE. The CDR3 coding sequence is TGTGCCAGCAGCGTAGAGGAAGGCAGGTCCTACGAGCAGTACTTC. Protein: CASSVEEGRSYEQYF.

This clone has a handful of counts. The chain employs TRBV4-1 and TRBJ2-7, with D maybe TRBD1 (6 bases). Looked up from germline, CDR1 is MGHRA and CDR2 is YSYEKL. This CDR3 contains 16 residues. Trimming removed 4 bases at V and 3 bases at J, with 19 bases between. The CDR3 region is CASSPTRGQSVYEQYF. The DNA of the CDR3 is TGCGCCAGCAGCCCTACTCGAGGACAGTCCGTCTACGAGCAGTACTTC.

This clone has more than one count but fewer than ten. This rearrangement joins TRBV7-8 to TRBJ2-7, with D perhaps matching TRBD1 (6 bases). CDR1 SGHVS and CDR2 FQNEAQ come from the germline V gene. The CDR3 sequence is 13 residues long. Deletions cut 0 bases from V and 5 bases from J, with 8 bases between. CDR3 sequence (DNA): TGTGCCAGCAGCTTAGCAGCAGGGGACGAGCAGTACTTC. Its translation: CASSLAAGDEQYF.

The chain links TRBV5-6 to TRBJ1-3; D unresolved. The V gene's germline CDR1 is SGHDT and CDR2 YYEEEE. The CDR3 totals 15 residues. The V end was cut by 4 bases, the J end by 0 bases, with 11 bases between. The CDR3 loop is CASSPRRNSGNTIYF. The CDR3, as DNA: TGTGCCAGCAGCCCCAGGCGCAACTCTGGAAACACCATATATTTT.

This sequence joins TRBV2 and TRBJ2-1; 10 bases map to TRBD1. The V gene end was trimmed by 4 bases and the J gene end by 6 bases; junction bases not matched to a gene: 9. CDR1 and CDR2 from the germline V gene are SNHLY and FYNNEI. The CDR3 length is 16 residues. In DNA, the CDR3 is TGTGCCAGCAGTGTTACGGACAGGGGGAGGGCCAATGAGCAGTTCTTC. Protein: CASSVTDRGRANEQFF.

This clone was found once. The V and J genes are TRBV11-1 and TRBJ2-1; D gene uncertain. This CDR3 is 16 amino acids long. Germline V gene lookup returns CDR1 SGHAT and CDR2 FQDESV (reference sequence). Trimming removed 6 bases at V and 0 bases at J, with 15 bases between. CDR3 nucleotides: TGTGCCAGCAGTTCCCTTGCTGCGAGCTCCTACAATGAGCAGTTCTTC. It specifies CASSSLAASSYNEQFF.

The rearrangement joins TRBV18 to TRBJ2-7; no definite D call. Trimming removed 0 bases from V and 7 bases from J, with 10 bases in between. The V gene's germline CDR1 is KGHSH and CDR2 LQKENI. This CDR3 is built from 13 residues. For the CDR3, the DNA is TGTGCCAGCTCACCACCATTCTTAAAAGAGCAGTACTTC. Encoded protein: CASSPPFLKEQYF.

The CDR3 DNA reads TGTGCCAGCAGTGAAGCCCCAGGACGGGTAGCTTTCTTT. It yields the protein CASSEAPGRVAFF. V usage is TRBV2 and J usage is TRBJ1-1, with no clear D. The CDR3 consists of 13 residues. V lost 0 bases, J lost 10 bases, and 12 bases lay in between. The V gene's germline CDR1 is SNHLY and CDR2 FYNNEI.

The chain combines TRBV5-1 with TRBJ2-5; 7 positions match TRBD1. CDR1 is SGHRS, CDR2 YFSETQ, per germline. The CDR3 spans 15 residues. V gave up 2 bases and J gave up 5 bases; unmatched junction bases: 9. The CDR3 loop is CASSFRQGGGETQYF. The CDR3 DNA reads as TGCGCCAGCAGCTTCCGACAGGGTGGAGGTGAGACCCAGTACTTC.

The chain's CDR3 is CASSSGENQPQHF. In DNA form, the CDR3 reads TGCGCCAGCAGCTCGGGGGAAAATCAGCCCCAGCATTTT. The chain employs TRBV5-1 and TRBJ1-5; TRBD1 is a possible D gene (5 bases). Trimming took 3 bases from V and 4 from J, leaving 8 bases between them. Germline CDR1 and CDR2: SGHRS and YFSETQ. The CDR3 extends over 13 amino acids. Together with reference TRBV5-1 and TRBJ1-5, the CDR3 gives the full variable domain: KAGVTQTPRYLIKTRGQQVTLSCSPISGHRSVSWYQQTPGQGLQFLFEYFSETQRNKGNFPGRFSGRQFSNSRSEMNVSTLELGDSALYLCASSSGENQPQHFGDGTRLSIL.

This chain's CDR3 is CASKRGKVEQYF. The CDR3 DNA follows: TGTGCCAGCAAACGGGGGAAGGTCGAGCAGTACTTC. The chain links TRBV28 to TRBJ2-7, with D possibly TRBD2 on 6 matching bases. Trimming took 7 bases from V and 6 from J, leaving 13 bases between them. CDR1 is MDHEN and CDR2 is SYDVKM in the germline V gene. This CDR3 comprises 12 residues.

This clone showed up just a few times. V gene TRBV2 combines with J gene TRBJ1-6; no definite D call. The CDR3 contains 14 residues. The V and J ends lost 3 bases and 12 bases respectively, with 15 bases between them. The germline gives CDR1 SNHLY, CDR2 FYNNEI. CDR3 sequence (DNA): TGTGCCAGCAGTGACTTACGGAGCGCCGGACCCCTCCACTTT. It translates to CASSDLRSAGPLHF.

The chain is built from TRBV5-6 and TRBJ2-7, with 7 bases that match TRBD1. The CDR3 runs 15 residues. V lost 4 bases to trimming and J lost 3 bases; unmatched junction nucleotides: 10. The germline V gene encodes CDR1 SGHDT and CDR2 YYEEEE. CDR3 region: CASSTRQGSHYEQYF. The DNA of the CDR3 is TGTGCCAGCAGCACCAGACAGGGTTCTCACTACGAGCAGTACTTC. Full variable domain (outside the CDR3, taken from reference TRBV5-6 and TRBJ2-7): DAGVTQSPTHLIKTRGQQVTLRCSPKSGHDTVSWYQQALGQGPQFIFQYYEEEERQRGNFPDRFSGHQFPNYSSELNVNALLLGDSALYLCASSTRQGSHYEQYFGPGTRLTVT.

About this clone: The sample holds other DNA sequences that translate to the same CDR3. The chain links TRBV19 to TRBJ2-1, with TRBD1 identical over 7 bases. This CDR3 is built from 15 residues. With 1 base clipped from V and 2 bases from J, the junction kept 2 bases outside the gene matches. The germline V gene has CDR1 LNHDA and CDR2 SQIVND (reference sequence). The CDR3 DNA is TGTGCCAGTAGTATAGTACAGGGGCCCTACAATGAGCAGTTCTTC. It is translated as CASSIVQGPYNEQFF.

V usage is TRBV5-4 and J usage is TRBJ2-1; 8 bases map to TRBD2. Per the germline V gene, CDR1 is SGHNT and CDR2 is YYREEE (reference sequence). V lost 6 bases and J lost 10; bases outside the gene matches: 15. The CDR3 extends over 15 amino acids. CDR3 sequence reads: CASTRGGTDLREQFF. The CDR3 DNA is TGTGCCAGCACCCGGGGGGGGACCGATTTGCGGGAGCAGTTCTTC.

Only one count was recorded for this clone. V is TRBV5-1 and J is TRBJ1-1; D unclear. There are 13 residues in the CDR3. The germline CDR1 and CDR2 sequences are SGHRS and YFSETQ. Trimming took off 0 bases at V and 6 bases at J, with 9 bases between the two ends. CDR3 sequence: CASSLGGPAEAFF. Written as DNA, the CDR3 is TGCGCCAGCAGCTTGGGGGGTCCCGCTGAAGCTTTCTTT.

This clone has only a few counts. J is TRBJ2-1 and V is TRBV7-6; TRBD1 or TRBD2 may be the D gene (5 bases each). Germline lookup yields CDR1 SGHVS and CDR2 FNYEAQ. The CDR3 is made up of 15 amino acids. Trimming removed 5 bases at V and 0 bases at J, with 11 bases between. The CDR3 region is CASSQGAGSYNEQFF. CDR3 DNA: TGTGCCAGCAGCCAAGGGGCGGGCTCCTACAATGAGCAGTTCTTC.

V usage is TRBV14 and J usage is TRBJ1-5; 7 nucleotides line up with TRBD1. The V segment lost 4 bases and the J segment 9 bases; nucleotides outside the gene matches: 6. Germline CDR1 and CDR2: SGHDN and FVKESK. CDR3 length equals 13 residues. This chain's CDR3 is CASSLGTARPQHF. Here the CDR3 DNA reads TGTGCCAGCAGCCTCGGGACAGCCCGGCCCCAGCATTTT.

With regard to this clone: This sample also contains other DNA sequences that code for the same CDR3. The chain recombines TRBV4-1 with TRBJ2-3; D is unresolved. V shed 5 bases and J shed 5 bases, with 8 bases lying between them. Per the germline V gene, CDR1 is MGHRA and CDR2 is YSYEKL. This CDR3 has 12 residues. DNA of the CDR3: TGCGCCAGCAGCTGGGTCCTAGATACGCAGTATTTT. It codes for CASSWVLDTQYF.

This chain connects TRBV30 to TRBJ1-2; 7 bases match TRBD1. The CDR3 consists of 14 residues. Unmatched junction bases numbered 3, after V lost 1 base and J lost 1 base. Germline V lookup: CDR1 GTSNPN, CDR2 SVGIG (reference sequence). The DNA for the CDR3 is TGTGCCTGGAGTGGGGGGGACAGTAACTATGGCTACACCTTC. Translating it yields CAWSGGDSNYGYTF.

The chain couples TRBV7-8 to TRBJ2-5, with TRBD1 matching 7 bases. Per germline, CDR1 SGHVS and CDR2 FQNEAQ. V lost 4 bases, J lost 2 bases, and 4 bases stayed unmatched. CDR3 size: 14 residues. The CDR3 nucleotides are TGTGCCAGCAGCTCTGGACAGGCACAAGAGACCCAGTACTTC. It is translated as CASSSGQAQETQYF.

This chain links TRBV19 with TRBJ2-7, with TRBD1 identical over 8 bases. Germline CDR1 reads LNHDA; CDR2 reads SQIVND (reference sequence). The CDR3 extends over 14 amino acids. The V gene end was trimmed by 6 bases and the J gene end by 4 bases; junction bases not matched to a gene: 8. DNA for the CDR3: TGTGCCAGTAGGCCGGCAGGGGGCCAATACGAGCAGTACTTC. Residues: CASRPAGGQYEQYF.

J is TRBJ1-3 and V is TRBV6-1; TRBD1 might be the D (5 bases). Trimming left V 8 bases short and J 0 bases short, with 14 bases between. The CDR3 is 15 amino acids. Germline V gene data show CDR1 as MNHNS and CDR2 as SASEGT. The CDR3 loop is CASPHGGTSGNTIYF. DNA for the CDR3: TGTGCCAGCCCCCACGGGGGAACCTCTGGAAACACCATATATTTT.

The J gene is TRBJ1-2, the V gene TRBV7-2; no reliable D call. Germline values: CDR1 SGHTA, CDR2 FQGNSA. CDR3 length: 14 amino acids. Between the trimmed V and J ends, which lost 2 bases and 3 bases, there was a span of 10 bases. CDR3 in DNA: TGTGCCAGCAGCTTAATGGGAGACTACTATGGCTACACCTTC. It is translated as CASSLMGDYYGYTF. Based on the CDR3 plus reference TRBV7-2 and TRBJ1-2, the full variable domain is GAGVSQSPSNKVTEKGKDVELRCDPISGHTALYWYRQSLGQGLEFLIYFQGNSAPDKSGLPSDRFSAERTGGSVSTLTIQRTQQEDSAVYLCASSLMGDYYGYTFGSGTRLTVV.

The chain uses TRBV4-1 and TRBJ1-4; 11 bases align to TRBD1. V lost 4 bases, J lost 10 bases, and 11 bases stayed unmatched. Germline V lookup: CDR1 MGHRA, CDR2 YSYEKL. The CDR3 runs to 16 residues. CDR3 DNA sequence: TGCGCCAGCAGCCCCTACGGGGGACAGGGGGACGGAAAACTGTTTTTT. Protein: CASSPYGGQGDGKLFF.

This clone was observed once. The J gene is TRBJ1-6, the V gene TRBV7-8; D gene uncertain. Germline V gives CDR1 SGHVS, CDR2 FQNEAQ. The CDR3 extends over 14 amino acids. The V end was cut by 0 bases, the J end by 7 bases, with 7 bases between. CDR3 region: CASSLAPFNSPLHF. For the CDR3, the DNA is TGTGCCAGCAGCTTAGCGCCCTTCAATTCACCCCTCCACTTT.